This entry is about one T cell receptor beta chain. The data originate from a study of cytomegalovirus exposure and HLA in healthy donors. It was with 60 Vbeta and 13 Jbeta primers that the PCR ran. TCRdb's copy holds only in-frame clones and misses some; the assay was immunoSEQ multiplex PCR. This table has 150,000 to 200,000 clones, almost 75% appearing once. The sequence was collected from a young woman in good health and CMV-seropositive. The specimen was PBMCs.

The CDR3 here is CASSPAGIRSPGSSGNTIYF. CDR3 nucleotide sequence: TGTGCCAGCAGTCCCGCGGGGATCCGCAGTCCTGGGAGCTCTGGAAACACCATATATTTT. The V call is TRBV27, the J call TRBJ1-3; D uncertain. The CDR3 extends over 20 amino acids. The V end was cut by 5 bases, the J end by 0 bases, with 26 bases between. The germline CDR1 and CDR2 sequences are MNHEY and SMNVEV (reference sequence).